This T cell receptor beta chain was found in a study of T cell responses to AZD1222 COVID-19 vaccine. CDR1 and CDR2 (germline): SGHTA, FQGNSA. CDR3 length equals 17 residues. V lost 5 bases and J lost 5; bases outside the gene matches: 12. Of note for this clone: Its matching antigen is unknown.

Clones were read by immunoSEQ multiplex PCR, and TCRdb kept only the in-frame ones, dropping some. This table has some 200,000 clones, just over 90% appearing once. Study-level results: Spike as a whole was targeted by vaccine-associated CD4 TCRs, dominant at 160-218 and 743-854.

The source material was peripheral blood, sampled 28 days after the second AZD1222 dose. The genes are TRBV7-2 and TRBJ1-4, with 9 nucleotides matching TRBD1. This TCR was recovered from an adult who received the AZD1222 COVID-19 vaccine. The CDR3 loop is CASSVTGGSALNEKLFF. DNA of the CDR3: TGTGCCAGCAGCGTAACAGGGGGCTCCGCCTTGAATGAAAAACTGTTTTTT.